This T cell receptor beta chain was recovered during a study of T cells in Graves' hyperthyroidism and ophthalmopathy. Study-wide results and caveats: Most expanded thyroid clonotypes above 0.001 also appeared in blood. A model using 13 V-J features told ophthalmopathy apart from stable hyperthyroidism. For ophthalmopathy, model prediction preceded onset by a median about 6 months.

When ophthalmopathy did not progress within 18 months, Graves' hyperthyroidism was considered stable. TCR beta CDR3 regions were amplified from RNA. In the first-round RT-PCR of the TCR CDR3, the HTBI primer set was used. TCRdb reprocessed the multiplex PCR reads via MiXCR and lists one record per CDR3 protein. The data show 560,000 or so distinct CDR3 sequences, 46% seen once. As to this clonotype: Its cognate antigen is unknown.

This TCR derives from a woman aged 18-29 years with Graves' hyperthyroidism. The source material was peripheral blood or thyroid tissue (not recorded which).

The chain's CDR3 is CASAEGRADTGELFF. The CDR3, as DNA: TGTGCCAGCGCCGAGGGGCGAGCCGACACCGGGGAGCTGTTTTTT. The chain uses TRBV2 and TRBJ1-4; D assignment may be TRBD1 or TRBD2 (5 bases each). The DNA end favors TRBJ2-2, so the J call may be wrong. Germline V gene sequence: CDR1 SNHLY, CDR2 FYNNEI. The CDR3 spans 15 residues.